This T cell receptor beta chain was profiled in a study of cytomegalovirus exposure and HLA in healthy donors. Broader study findings: When a later analysis was performed, an Asian-associated ancestry cluster reportedly had fewer N-insertions than the roughly 700-donor mean. Per a prior analysis, the majority of TCR beta V segments were productive roughly 87% or roughly 30% of the time.

V shed 2 bases and J 8 bases; nucleotides not matched to a gene: 11. There are 16 residues in the CDR3. Germline-derived CDR1 and CDR2 are MNHEY and SVGAGI. 13 Jbeta primers and 60 Vbeta primers were used for the PCR. Per the original methods: Approximately 11 million of about 88 million unique TCR beta chains were shared, per a later count. Assay used: immunoSEQ multiplex PCR; TCRdb lists only in-frame clones, some missing. V and J calls plus clone size are reproduced from that table; the DNA served to infer D and trimming. This sample has under 200,000 clones; roughly 80% occur once, and the top ten carry 1.5% to 2%. Of note for this clone: Its antigen is unknown.

The sequence was obtained from a woman younger than 35 in good health and CMV-seronegative. The specimen sequenced was PBMCs. V is TRBV6-5 and J is TRBJ2-1; 8 bases map to TRBD2. The CDR3 loop is CASSYVDREGGDEQFF. CDR3 in DNA: TGTGCCAGCAGTTACGTAGACCGGGAGGGCGGGGATGAGCAGTTCTTC.